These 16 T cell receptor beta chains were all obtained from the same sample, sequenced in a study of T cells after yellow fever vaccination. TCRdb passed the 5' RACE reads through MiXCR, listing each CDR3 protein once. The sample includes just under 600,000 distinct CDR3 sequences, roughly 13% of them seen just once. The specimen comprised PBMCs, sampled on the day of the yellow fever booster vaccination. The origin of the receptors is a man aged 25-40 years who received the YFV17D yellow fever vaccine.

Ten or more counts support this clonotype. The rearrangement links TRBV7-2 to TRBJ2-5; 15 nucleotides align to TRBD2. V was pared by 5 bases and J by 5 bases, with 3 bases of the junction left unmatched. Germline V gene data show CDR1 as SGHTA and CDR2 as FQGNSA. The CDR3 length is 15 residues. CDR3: CASSTGTSGRETQYF. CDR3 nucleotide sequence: TGTGCCAGCAGCACCGGGACTAGCGGGAGGGAGACCCAGTACTTC.

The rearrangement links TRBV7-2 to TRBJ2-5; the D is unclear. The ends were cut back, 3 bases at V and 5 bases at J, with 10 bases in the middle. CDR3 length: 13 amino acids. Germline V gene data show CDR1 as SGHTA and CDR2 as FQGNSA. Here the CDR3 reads CASSFTAWETQYF. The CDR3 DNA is TGTGCCAGCAGCTTTACGGCATGGGAGACCCAGTACTTC.

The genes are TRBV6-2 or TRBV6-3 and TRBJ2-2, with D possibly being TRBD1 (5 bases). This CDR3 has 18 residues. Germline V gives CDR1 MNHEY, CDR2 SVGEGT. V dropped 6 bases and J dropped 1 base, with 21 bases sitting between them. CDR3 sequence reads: CASSSGWGADQNTGELFF. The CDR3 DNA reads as TGTGCCAGCAGCTCCGGTTGGGGCGCGGATCAGAACACCGGGGAGCTGTTTTTT.

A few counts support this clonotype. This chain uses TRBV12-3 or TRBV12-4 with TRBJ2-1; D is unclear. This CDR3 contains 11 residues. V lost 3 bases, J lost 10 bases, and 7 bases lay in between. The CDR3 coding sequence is TGTGCCAGCAGTTTTTCCTGGGAGCAGTTCTTC. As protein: CASSFSWEQFF.

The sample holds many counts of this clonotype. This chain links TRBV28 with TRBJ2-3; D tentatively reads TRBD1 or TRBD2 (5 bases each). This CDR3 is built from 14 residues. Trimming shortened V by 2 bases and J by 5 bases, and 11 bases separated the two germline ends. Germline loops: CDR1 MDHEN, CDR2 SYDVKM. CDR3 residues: CASSLGGDLDTQYF. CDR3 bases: TGTGCCAGCAGTTTAGGGGGAGATCTAGATACGCAGTATTTT.

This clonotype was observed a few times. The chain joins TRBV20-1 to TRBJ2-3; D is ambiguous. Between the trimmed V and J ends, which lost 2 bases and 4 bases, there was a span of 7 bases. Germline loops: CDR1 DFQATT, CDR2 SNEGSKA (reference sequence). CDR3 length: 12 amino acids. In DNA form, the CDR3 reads TGCAGTGCTAGAATCGGCGCAGATACGCAGTATTTT. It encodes CSARIGADTQYF.

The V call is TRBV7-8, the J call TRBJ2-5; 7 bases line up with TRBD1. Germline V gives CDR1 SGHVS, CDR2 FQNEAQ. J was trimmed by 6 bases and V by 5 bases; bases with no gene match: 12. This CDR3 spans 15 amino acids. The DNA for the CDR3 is TGTGCCAGCAGCCAAGATAGACAGGGTGGAAAGACCCAGTACTTC. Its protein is CASSQDRQGGKTQYF. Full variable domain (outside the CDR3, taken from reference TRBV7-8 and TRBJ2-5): GAGVSQSPRYKVAKRGQDVALRCDPISGHVSLFWYQQALGQGPEFLTYFQNEAQLDKSGLPSDRFFAERPEGSVSTLKIQRTQQEDSAVYLCASSQDRQGGKTQYFGPGTRLLVL.

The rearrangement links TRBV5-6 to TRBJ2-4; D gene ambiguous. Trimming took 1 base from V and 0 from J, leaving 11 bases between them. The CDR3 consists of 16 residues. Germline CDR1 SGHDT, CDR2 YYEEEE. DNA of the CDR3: TGTGCCAGCAGCTTGTACGCGAATCTAGCCAAAAACATTCAGTACTTC. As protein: CASSLYANLAKNIQYF.

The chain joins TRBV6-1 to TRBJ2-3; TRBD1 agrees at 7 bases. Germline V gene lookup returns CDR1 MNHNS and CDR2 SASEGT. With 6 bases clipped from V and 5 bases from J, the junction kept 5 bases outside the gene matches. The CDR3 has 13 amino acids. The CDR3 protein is CASRLTGIDTQYF. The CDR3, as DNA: TGTGCCAGCAGATTGACAGGGATAGATACGCAGTATTTT.

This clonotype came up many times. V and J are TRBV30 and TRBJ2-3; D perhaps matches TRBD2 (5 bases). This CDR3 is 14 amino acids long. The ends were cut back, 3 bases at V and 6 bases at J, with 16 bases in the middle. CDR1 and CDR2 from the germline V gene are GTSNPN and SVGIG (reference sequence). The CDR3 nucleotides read TGTGCCTGGAGGGGTCTAGCCCCGTTGGATACGCAGTATTTT. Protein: CAWRGLAPLDTQYF.

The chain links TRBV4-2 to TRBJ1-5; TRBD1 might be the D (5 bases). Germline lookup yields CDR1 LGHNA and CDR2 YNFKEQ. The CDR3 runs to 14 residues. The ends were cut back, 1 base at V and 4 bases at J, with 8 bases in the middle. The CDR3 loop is CASSQGTQNQPQHF. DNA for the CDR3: TGTGCCAGCAGCCAAGGGACACAGAATCAGCCCCAGCATTTT.

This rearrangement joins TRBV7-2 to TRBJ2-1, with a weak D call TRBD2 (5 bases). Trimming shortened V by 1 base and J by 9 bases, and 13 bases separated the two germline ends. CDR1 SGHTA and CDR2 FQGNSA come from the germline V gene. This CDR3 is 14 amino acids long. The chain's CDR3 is CASSLELVVGEQFF. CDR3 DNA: TGTGCCAGCAGCTTAGAACTAGTGGTCGGTGAGCAGTTCTTC.

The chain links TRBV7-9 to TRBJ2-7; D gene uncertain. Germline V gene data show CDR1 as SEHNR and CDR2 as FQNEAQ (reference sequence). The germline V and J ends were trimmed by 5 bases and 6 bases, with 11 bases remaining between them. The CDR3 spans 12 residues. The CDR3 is CASSPGYLEQYF. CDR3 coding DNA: TGTGCCAGCAGCCCAGGCTATCTCGAGCAGTACTTC.

The CDR3 protein is CSARAMRNPHGKYNEQFF. DNA of the CDR3: TGCAGTGCTAGAGCTATGAGAAATCCCCACGGGAAGTACAATGAGCAGTTCTTC. This rearrangement joins TRBV20-1 to TRBJ2-1, with D perhaps matching TRBD2 (5 bases). Trimming pared 1 base from V and 4 bases from J, leaving 23 bases between. The CDR3 is made up of 18 amino acids. Germline V gene lookup returns CDR1 DFQATT and CDR2 SNEGSKA (reference sequence).

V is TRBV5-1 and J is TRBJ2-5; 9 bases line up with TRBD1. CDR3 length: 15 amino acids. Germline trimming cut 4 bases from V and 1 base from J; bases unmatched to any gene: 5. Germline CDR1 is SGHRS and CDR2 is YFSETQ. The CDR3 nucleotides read TGCGCCAGCAGCGTGGGACAGGGCCCCCAAGAGACCCAGTACTTC. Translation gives CASSVGQGPQETQYF. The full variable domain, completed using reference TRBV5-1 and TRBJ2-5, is KAGVTQTPRYLIKTRGQQVTLSCSPISGHRSVSWYQQTPGQGLQFLFEYFSETQRNKGNFPGRFSGRQFSNSRSEMNVSTLELGDSALYLCASSVGQGPQETQYFGPGTRLLVL.

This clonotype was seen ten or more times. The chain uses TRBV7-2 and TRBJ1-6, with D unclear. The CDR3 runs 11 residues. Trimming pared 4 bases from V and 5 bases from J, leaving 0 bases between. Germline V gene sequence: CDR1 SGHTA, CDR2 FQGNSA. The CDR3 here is CASSYNSPLHF. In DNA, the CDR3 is TGTGCCAGCAGCTATAATTCACCCCTCCACTTT.